These 14 T cell receptor beta chains were all obtained from the same sample, sequenced in a study of blood T cell repertoires in COVID-19. Repertoires were generated with immunoSEQ multiplex PCR, while TCRdb's copy carries only in-frame clones and drops some. In the table there are about 160,000 clones, approximately 91% of which are singletons. The specimen was peripheral blood. The origin of the receptors is a man in his late teens or twenties with acute or convalescent COVID-19.

V usage is TRBV29-1 and J usage is TRBJ1-2, with D possibly matching TRBD1 (6 bases). Trimming pared 4 bases from V and 10 bases from J, leaving 10 bases between. CDR3 length: 10 residues. Looked up from germline, CDR1 is SQVTM and CDR2 is ANQGSEA. The CDR3 protein is CSVGYRAYTF. The CDR3 nucleotides are TGCAGCGTTGGGTACAGGGCCTACACCTTC. The full variable domain, with the rest looked up from reference TRBV29-1 and TRBJ1-2, is SAVISQKPSRDICQRGTSLTIQCQVDSQVTMMFWYRQQPGQSLTLIATANQGSEATYESGFVIDKFPISRPNLTFSTLTVSNMSPEDSSIYLCSVGYRAYTFGSGTRLTVV.

This clone was seen only a few times. This rearrangement joins TRBV18 to TRBJ2-7; 8 bases are a match to TRBD2. This CDR3 has 13 residues. V lost 3 bases, J lost 3 bases, and 1 base stayed unmatched. Germline V gives CDR1 KGHSH, CDR2 LQKENI. CDR3 in amino acids: CASSPGLDYEQYF. CDR3 bases: TGTGCCAGCTCACCGGGACTAGACTACGAGCAGTACTTC.

The CDR3 protein is CASSFGMYEKLFF. In DNA form, the CDR3 reads TGTGCCAGCAGCTTCGGGATGTATGAAAAACTGTTTTTT. The genes are TRBV7-6 and TRBJ1-4; the D is unclear. In germline, CDR1 is SGHVS, CDR2 FNYEAQ. The V and J ends lost 3 bases and 6 bases respectively, with 8 bases between them. This CDR3 is built from 13 residues.

This chain links TRBV18 with TRBJ2-7, with a tentative D call TRBD2 (5 bases). V lost 4 bases and J 9 bases, leaving 19 bases between the germline ends. CDR3 size: 14 residues. Germline CDR1 KGHSH, CDR2 LQKENI. The CDR3, as DNA: TGTGCCAGCTCACTTCCCGGACGGTCAGGAGGGCAGTACTTC. This encodes CASSLPGRSGGQYF.

The rearrangement uses TRBV15 and TRBJ2-5, with D unclear. This CDR3 region has 12 residues. V lost 8 bases to trimming and J lost 5 bases, with 12 bases between them. Germline CDR1 is LNHNV and CDR2 is YYDKDF (reference sequence). The chain's CDR3 is CATSPARETQYF. In DNA form, the CDR3 reads TGTGCCACCTCCCCGGCGCGGGAGACCCAGTACTTC.

V is TRBV23-1 and J is TRBJ1-2; tentative D call: TRBD1 (6 bases). TRBV23-1 is an ORF, with its function uncertain. The CDR3 extends over 15 amino acids. V dropped 3 bases and J dropped 3 bases, with 14 bases sitting between them. In DNA form, the CDR3 reads TGCGCCAGCAGTCATTTCCTAACAGGGTACTATGGCTACACCTTC. It specifies CASSHFLTGYYGYTF.

The gene calls are TRBV3-1 (or the pseudogene TRBV3-2) and TRBJ1-2, with D unclear. There are 12 residues in the CDR3. From germline, CDR1 is LGHDT and CDR2 YNNKEL (reference sequence). Trimming cost V 1 base and J 8 bases, with 8 bases left between them. As DNA, the CDR3 is TGTGCCAGCAGCCAAGGCACAGCCGGCTACACCTTC. This sequence encodes CASSQGTAGYTF.

CDR3 loop: CASRLLGQGSIYEQYF. Here the CDR3 DNA reads TGTGCCAGCCGACTTCTGGGACAGGGATCTATTTACGAGCAGTACTTC. This chain uses TRBV27 with TRBJ2-7, with 9 bases aligning to TRBD1. The CDR3 runs 16 residues. Germline lookup yields CDR1 MNHEY and CDR2 SMNVEV (reference sequence). Trimming removed 8 bases from V and 4 bases from J; junction bases left unmatched: 15.

V gene TRBV7-9 combines with J gene TRBJ2-3; 9 bases line up with TRBD2. CDR1 is SEHNR, CDR2 FQNEAQ, per germline (reference sequence). J was trimmed by 0 bases and V by 5 bases; bases with no gene match: 3. The CDR3 runs 15 residues. This CDR3 reads CASSPTSGSTDTQYF. For the CDR3, the DNA is TGTGCCAGCAGCCCCACTAGCGGGAGCACAGATACGCAGTATTTT.

The V call is TRBV5-6, the J call TRBJ1-1, with TRBD1 identical over 10 bases. CDR3 length: 15 residues. Germline CDR1 SGHDT, CDR2 YYEEEE. J gave up 5 bases and V 4 bases, and 8 bases lay outside the gene matches. In nucleotides, the CDR3 is TGTGCCAGCAGCCGAGACAGGGGGCGAGGTACTGAAGCTTTCTTT. Translating it yields CASSRDRGRGTEAFF.

V gene TRBV24-1 combines with J gene TRBJ2-7; 8 nucleotides match TRBD1. The CDR3 has 13 residues. The V segment lost 5 bases and the J segment 4 bases; nucleotides outside the gene matches: 3. CDR1 KGHDR and CDR2 SFDVKD come from the germline V gene. CDR3 sequence: CATSGTGRYEQYF. For the CDR3, the DNA is TGTGCCACCAGTGGGACAGGGCGGTACGAGCAGTACTTC.

This clone was recorded once. The V and J genes are TRBV15 and TRBJ2-7; D may be TRBD1 (5 bases). CDR3 length: 13 residues. Germline V CDR1 and CDR2: LNHNV, YYDKDF (reference sequence). Trimming stripped 2 bases from V and 7 bases from J, with 12 bases between. This CDR3 is CATSRSDSGEQYF. CDR3 bases: TGTGCCACCAGCAGATCCGACAGTGGAGAGCAGTACTTC. The full variable domain, with the rest looked up from reference TRBV15 and TRBJ2-7, is DAMVIQNPRYQVTQFGKPVTLSCSQTLNHNVMYWYQQKSSQAPKLLFHYYDKDFNNEADTPDNFQSRRPNTSFCFLDIRSPGLGDTAMYLCATSRSDSGEQYFGPGTRLTVT.

The rearrangement uses TRBV20-1 and TRBJ2-7; 8 bases agree with TRBD1. Germline values: CDR1 DFQATT, CDR2 SNEGSKA (reference sequence). This CDR3 is built from 12 residues. Trimming at V came to 5 bases and at J to 5 bases, leaving 5 bases not matched to a gene. CDR3 amino acids: CSARDRGNEQYF. The CDR3 DNA sequence: TGCAGTGCTCGTGACAGGGGTAACGAGCAGTACTTC.

The chain employs TRBV5-4 and TRBJ1-6; possible D gene TRBD1, 5 bases. Trimming took 3 bases from V and 7 from J, leaving 17 bases between them. Germline V gene sequence: CDR1 SGHNT, CDR2 YYREEE (reference sequence). The length of the CDR3 is 16 residues. Here the CDR3 DNA reads TGTGCCAGCAGCTCATATTCCAGGGATTGGAATTCACCCCTCCACTTT. This gives the protein CASSSYSRDWNSPLHF.